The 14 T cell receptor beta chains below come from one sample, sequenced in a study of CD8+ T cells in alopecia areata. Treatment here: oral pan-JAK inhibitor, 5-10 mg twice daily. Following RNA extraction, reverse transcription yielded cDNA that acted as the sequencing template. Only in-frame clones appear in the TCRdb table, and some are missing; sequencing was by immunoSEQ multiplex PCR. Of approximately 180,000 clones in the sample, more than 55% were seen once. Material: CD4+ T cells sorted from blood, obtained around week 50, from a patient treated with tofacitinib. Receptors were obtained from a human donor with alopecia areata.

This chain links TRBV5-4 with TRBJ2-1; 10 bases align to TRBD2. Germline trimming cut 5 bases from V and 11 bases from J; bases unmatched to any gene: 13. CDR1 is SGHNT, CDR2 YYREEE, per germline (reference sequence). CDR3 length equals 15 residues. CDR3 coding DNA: TGTGCCAGCAGATACGGGACTAGCGCCTCCTCTAAGCAGTTCTTC. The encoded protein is CASRYGTSASSKQFF.

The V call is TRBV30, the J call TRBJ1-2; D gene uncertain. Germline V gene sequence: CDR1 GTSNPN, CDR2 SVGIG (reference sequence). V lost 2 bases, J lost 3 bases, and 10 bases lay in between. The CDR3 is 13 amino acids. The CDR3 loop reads CAWSPRTDYGYTF. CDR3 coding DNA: TGTGCCTGGAGTCCCCGGACCGACTATGGCTACACCTTC.

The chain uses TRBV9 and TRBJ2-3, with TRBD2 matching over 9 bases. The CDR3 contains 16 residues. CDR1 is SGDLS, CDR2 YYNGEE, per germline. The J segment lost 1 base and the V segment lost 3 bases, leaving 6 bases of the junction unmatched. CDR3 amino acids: CASSALASGGTDTQYF. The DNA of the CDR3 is TGTGCCAGCAGCGCCTTAGCTAGCGGGGGCACAGATACGCAGTATTTT.

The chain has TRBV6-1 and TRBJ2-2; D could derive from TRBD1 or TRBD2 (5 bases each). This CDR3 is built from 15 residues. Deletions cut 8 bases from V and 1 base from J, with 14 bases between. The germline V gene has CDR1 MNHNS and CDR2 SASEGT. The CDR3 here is CASLSGRGNTGELFF. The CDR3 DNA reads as TGTGCCAGCCTGAGCGGTAGGGGGAACACCGGGGAGCTGTTTTTT.

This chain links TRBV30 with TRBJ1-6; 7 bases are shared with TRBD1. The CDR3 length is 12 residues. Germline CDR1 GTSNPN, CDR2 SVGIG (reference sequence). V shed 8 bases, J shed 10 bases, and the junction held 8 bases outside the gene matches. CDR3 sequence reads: CALEGAGSPLHF. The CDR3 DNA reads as TGTGCCCTCGAGGGGGCCGGGTCACCCCTCCACTTT.

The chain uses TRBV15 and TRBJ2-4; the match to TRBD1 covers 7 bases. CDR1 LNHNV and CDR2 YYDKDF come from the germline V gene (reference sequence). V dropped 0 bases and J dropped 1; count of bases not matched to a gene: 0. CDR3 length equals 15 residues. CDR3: CATSREGQAKNIQYF. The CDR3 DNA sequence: TGTGCCACCAGCAGAGAGGGACAGGCCAAAAACATTCAGTACTTC.

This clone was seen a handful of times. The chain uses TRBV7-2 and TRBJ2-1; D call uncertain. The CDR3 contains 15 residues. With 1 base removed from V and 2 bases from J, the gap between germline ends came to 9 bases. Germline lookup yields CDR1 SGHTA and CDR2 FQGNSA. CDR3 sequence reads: CASSLELGTYNEQFF. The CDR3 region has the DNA TGTGCCAGCAGCTTAGAGCTGGGGACCTACAATGAGCAGTTCTTC.

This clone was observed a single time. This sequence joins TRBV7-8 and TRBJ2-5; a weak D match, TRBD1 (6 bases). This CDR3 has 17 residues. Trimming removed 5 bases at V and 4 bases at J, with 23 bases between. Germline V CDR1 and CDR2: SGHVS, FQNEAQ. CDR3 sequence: CASSPLLWGPRVETQYF. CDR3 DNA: TGTGCCAGCAGCCCGCTGCTGTGGGGGCCTCGCGTAGAGACCCAGTACTTC.

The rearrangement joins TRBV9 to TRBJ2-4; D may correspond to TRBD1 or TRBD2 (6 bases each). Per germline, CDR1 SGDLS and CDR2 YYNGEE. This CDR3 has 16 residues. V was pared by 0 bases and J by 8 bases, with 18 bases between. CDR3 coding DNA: TGTGCCAGCAGCGTAGGAGGAGGGGTCAGGGGAGACATTCAGTACTTC. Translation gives CASSVGGGVRGDIQYF.

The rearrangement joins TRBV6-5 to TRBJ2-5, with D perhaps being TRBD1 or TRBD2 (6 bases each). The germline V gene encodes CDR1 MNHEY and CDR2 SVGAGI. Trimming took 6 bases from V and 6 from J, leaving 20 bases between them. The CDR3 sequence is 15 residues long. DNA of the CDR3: TGTGCCAGCAGCTCCCATTCGGGGGCAGGGAAGACCCAGTACTTC. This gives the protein CASSSHSGAGKTQYF.

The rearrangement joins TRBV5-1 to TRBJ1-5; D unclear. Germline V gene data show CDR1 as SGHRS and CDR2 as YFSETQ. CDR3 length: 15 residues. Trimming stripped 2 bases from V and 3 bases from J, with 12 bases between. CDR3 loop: CASSFPGLVNQPQHF. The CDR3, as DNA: TGCGCCAGCAGCTTCCCGGGGTTGGTCAATCAGCCCCAGCATTTT.

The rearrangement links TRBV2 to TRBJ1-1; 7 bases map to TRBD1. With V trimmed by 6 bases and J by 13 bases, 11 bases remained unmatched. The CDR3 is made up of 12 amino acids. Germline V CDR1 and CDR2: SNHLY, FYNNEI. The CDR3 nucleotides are TGTGCCAGCAGAACCGGGACAGCGGCCTTTTTCTTT. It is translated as CASRTGTAAFFF.

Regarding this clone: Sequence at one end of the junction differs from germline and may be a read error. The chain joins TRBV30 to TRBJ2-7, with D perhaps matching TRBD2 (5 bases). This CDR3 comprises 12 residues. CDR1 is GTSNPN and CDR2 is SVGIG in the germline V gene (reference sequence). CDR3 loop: CAWSRGFYDQYF. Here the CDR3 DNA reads TGTGCCTGGAGTCGGGGATTCTACGACCAGTACTTC.

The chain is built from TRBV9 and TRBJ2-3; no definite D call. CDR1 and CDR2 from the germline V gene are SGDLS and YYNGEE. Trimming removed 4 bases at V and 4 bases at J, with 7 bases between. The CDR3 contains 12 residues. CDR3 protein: CASSHAADTQYF. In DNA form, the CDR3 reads TGTGCCAGCAGCCACGCAGCAGATACGCAGTATTTT.